This T cell receptor (beta chain) was profiled in a study of blood T cell repertoires in COVID-19. TCRdb's copy holds only in-frame clones and misses some; the assay was immunoSEQ multiplex PCR. The sample consists of fewer than 500,000 clones, about nine tenths of them appearing once. The CDR3 runs 18 residues. Germline CDR1 and CDR2: MNHEY and SMNVEV (reference sequence). After removal of 3 bases from V and 5 bases from J, the junction contained 17 bases not matched to a gene. The sequencing input was peripheral blood. The rearrangement joins TRBV27 to TRBJ2-5, with 8 bases that match TRBD1. This TCR came from a woman in her twenties or thirties with active or convalescent COVID-19. The CDR3 here is CASSFGRSSTGASETQYF. The CDR3 nucleotides read TGTGCCAGCAGTTTCGGTCGTTCATCGACAGGGGCCTCGGAGACCCAGTACTTC.